This TCR beta chain emerged from a study of blood T cell repertoires in COVID-19. Whole-study context: The origin of the acute and convalescent COVID-19 samples was the United States, Italy and Spain. Sources were T cells, B-cell-depleted T cells, or PBMCs; the material itself was cDNA or gDNA.

Those who participated ranged in age from roughly 18 to 89 years and resided in approximately 26 US areas. Two negative PCRs, clearance, or symptom resolution had been documented for recovered Cohort 3 donors. Assay used: immunoSEQ multiplex PCR; TCRdb lists only in-frame clones, some missing. The table shows under 350,000 clones, with approximately 84% occurring only once. This clonotype originated in a man younger than 40 who had recovered from COVID-19. Sequencing was carried out using PBMCs or T cells enriched from blood (not recorded which).

Here the CDR3 DNA reads TGTGCCAGCAGCTTATCCCCGACAATCTCCTACGAGCAGTACTTC. This gives the protein CASSLSPTISYEQYF. This chain uses TRBV7-9 with TRBJ2-7; D unclear. Per germline, CDR1 SEHNR and CDR2 FQNEAQ (reference sequence). This CDR3 is built from 15 residues. V lost 2 bases to trimming and J lost 0 bases, with 11 bases between them.